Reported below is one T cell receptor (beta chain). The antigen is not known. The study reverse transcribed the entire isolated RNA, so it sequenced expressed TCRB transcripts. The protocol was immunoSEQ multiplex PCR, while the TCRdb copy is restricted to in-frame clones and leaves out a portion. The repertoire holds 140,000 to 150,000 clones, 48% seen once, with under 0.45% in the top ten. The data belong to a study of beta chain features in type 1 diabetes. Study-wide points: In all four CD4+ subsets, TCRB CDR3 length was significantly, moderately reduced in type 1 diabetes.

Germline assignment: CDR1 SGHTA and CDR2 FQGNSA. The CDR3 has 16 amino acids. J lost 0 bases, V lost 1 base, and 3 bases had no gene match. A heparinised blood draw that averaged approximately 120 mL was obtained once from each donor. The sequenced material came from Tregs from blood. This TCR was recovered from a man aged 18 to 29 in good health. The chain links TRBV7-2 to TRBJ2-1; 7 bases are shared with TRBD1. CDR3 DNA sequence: TGTGCCAGCAGCTTAGGGGGACAGAGCTCCTACAATGAGCAGTTCTTC. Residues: CASSLGGQSSYNEQFF.